This is a list of T cell receptor beta chains from one sample in a study of cytomegalovirus exposure and HLA in healthy donors. Libraries were prepared by immunoSEQ multiplex PCR; TCRdb keeps only in-frame clonotypes and omits some of them. The sample shows about 130,000 clones, about 80% of them seen only once. The sample was PBMCs. The receptors were sampled from a man younger than 40 in good health and CMV-seropositive. The CDR3 runs from the conserved cysteine through the conserved F or W. D genes are given only for firm matches. Clone sizes are given selectively: once, few, many, or a class where the clone is expanded.

TRBV5-1	.	.	TRBJ1-1	TGCGCCAGCAGCCCAGCTCGGGGCGCGGGGATGAACACTGAAGCTTTCTTT	CASSPARGAGMNTEAFF
TRBV1	.	.	TRBJ2-7	TGCACCAGCAGCCACCCCAACGGCCTAGCGGGGGACAACCGACAGTACGAGCAGTACTTC	CTSSHPNGLAGDNRQYEQYF
TRBV9	.	.	TRBJ1-1	TGTGCCAGCAGCGGGGAGATCGGCACTGAAGCTTTCTTT	CASSGEIGTEAFF
TRBV30	TRBD2	few	TRBJ2-2	TGTGCCTGGAGTCCGACTAGCGGGGCGACCGGGGAGCTGTTTTTT	CAWSPTSGATGELFF
TRBV2	.	few	TRBJ2-1	TGTGCCAGCAGAGTCACGCTCCGGGTCAGTTCCTCCTACAATGAGCAGTTCTTC	CASRVTLRVSSSYNEQFF
TRBV10-3	TRBD2	.	TRBJ2-5	TGTGCCATCAGGCCCGGGGGGGGACAAGAGACCCAGTACTTC	CAIRPGGGQETQYF
TRBV30	.	once	TRBJ1-1	TGTGCCTGGAGTCAACAGGTAAACACTGAAGCTTTCTTT	CAWSQQVNTEAFF
TRBV6-5	.	.	TRBJ1-2	TGTGCCAGCAGCCCCAGCGACGGAAGCTATGGCTACACCTTC	CASSPSDGSYGYTF
TRBV2	.	few	TRBJ1-4	TGTGCCAGCAGGGCCGGGAGGCGAACAACTAATGAAAAACTGTTTTTT	CASRAGRRTTNEKLFF
TRBV7-3	.	.	TRBJ1-2	TGTGCCAGCAGCTTACAACGGAGGGTTTATGGCTACACCTTC	CASSLQRRVYGYTF
TRBV4-2	TRBD1	.	TRBJ2-7	TGTGCCAGCAGCCAAGACAGGGGGCTCTACGAGCAGTACTTC	CASSQDRGLYEQYF
TRBV30	TRBD2	once	TRBJ2-3	TGTGCCTGGGGGTGGGGGGGTGGTAGGAATACGCAGTATTTT	CAWGWGGGRNTQYF
TRBV27	.	.	TRBJ2-7	TGTGCCAGCAGTTTCGTATGGGGGGATGGCTACGAGCAGTACTTC	CASSFVWGDGYEQYF
TRBV6-4	TRBD1	.	TRBJ1-6	TGTGCCAGCAGTGCCGACAGGGCCGCGAATTCACCCCTCCACTTT	CASSADRAANSPLHF
TRBV19	.	.	TRBJ1-2	TGTGCCAGTAGTCCGGACACGGAATATGGCTACACCTTC	CASSPDTEYGYTF
TRBV5-1	.	.	TRBJ1-1	TGCGCCAGCAGTATAGCCCGGGGGAACACTGAAGCTTTCTTT	CASSIARGNTEAFF
TRBV10-3	.	.	TRBJ1-3	TGTGCCATCAGTTCAACTCCCGGGACTTCTGGAAACACCATATATTTT	CAISSTPGTSGNTIYF
TRBV28	.	.	TRBJ1-6	TGTGCCAGCAACCCCATACAGGGCTATAATTCACCCCTCCACTTT	CASNPIQGYNSPLHF